This T cell receptor (beta chain) was recovered during a study of T cell clonality in common variable immunodeficiency. Notes on the study in general: Compared with controls, CVID subjects had fewer shared TCRbeta clones. TCRbeta clonality was increased in CVID versus healthy controls.

Germline CDR1 MNHNS, CDR2 SASEGT. The V end was cut by 4 bases, the J end by 3 bases, with 7 bases between. The CDR3 is 13 amino acids. This clone was observed at least ten times. Its antigen is not known. The CDR3 extends 3 residues past the end of the read, so its final part is completed from the germline J gene. Control and CVID samples contributed equal amounts of genomic DNA. Some clones are missing from TCRdb's copy, which holds only in-frame ones; the method was immunoSEQ multiplex PCR. Listed for the sample are about 43,000 clones, none seen a single time. The receptor was isolated from a person aged 18 to 70 in good health. V is TRBV6-1 and J is TRBJ1-5; no clear D. The specimen sequenced was peripheral blood mononuclear cells. The CDR3 is CASSANFNQPQHF. The CDR3 DNA, read in part, is TGTGCCAGCAGTGCCAACTTCAATCAGCCC.